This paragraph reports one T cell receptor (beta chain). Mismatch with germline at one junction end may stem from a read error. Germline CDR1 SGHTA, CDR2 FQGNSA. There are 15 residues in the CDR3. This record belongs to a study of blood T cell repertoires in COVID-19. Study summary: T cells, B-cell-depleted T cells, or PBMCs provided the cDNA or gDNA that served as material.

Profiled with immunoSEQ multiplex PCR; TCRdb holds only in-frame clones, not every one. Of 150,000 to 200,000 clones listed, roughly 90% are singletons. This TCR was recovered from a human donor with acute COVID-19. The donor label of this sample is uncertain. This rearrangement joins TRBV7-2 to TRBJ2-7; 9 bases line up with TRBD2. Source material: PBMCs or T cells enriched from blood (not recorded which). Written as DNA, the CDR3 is TGTGCCAGCAGCTTTCCGCGGGGGGGCTCCTCCGAGCAGTACTTC. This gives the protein CASSFPRGGSSEQYF.